This paragraph reports one TCR beta chain. Enrolled through a virtual design, the participants were between 18 and 89 years of age and came from around 25 US areas. Cohorts were determined from participant-reported clinical history. Two negative PCRs, clearance, or symptom resolution had been documented for recovered Cohort 3 donors. Repertoires were generated with immunoSEQ multiplex PCR, while TCRdb's copy carries only in-frame clones and drops some. The repertoire holds 250,000 to 350,000 clones, with 75% to 90% as singletons. This specimen belongs to a study of blood T cell repertoires in COVID-19. Study details: Sample material is recorded as cDNA or gDNA derived from T cells, B-cell-depleted T cells, or PBMCs.

J gave up 10 bases and V 6 bases, and 10 bases lay outside the gene matches. CDR1 MDHEN and CDR2 SYDVKM come from the germline V gene. The CDR3 runs 15 residues. The sample comprised PBMCs or T cells enriched from blood (not recorded which). The TCR was taken from a woman aged 25 to 45 who had recovered from COVID-19. The chain recombines TRBV28 with TRBJ1-4, with 11 bases matching TRBD1. This CDR3 is CASRPQGTGGRKLFF. The CDR3 bases are TGTGCCAGCAGGCCGCAGGGGACAGGGGGACGAAAACTGTTTTTT.